Included here is one T cell receptor (beta chain) sequence, with context. Its antigen is undetermined. Collection of a 2.5 ml blood sample took place per donor. Germline CDR1 SGHDT, CDR2 YYEEEE. This CDR3 has 14 amino acids. TCRdb reanalyzed the 5' RACE reads, giving one entry per CDR3 protein sequence and no DNA. Its listing shows about 160,000 distinct CDR3 sequences. The data are from a study of monozygotic twins with inflammatory bowel disease. General study results and limits: No separation of different T cell subtypes was possible. Fewer shared clonotypes with others were found in IBD patients than in healthy twins, especially with disease activity. Repertoire similarity was not found to differ between concordant and discordant twins, possibly from limited power.

The source material was blood. This TCR derives from a human donor with ulcerative colitis or Crohn's disease, or a healthy co-twin of an affected twin (not recorded which). The chain carries TRBV5-6 and TRBJ2-1. CDR3 loop: CASSWGTGTNEQFF. Supplemented by reference TRBV5-6 and TRBJ2-1, the full variable domain reads DAGVTQSPTHLIKTRGQQVTLRCSPKSGHDTVSWYQQALGQGPQFIFQYYEEEERQRGNFPDRFSGHQFPNYSSELNVNALLLGDSALYLCASSWGTGTNEQFFGPGTRLTVL.